These 20 T cell receptor beta chains share one sample of origin, sequenced in a study of blood T cell repertoires in COVID-19. Repertoires were generated with immunoSEQ multiplex PCR, while TCRdb's copy carries only in-frame clones and drops some. The table shows about 170,000 clones, with approximately 79% occurring only once. What was sequenced was PBMCs or T cells enriched from blood (not recorded which). The receptor source for this set is a woman between 70 and 85 years old in a cohort exposed to, infected with or recovered from COVID-19 (not recorded which).

V is TRBV28 and J is TRBJ2-4; 8 bases agree with TRBD2. V was clipped by 7 bases and J by 0 bases; unmatched bases: 8. There are 16 residues in the CDR3. In germline, CDR1 is MDHEN, CDR2 SYDVKM. In DNA, the CDR3 is TGTGCCAGCACGCCCGGGGGGGTACTAGCCAAAAACATTCAGTACTTC. Translating gives CASTPGGVLAKNIQYF.

V and J are TRBV28 and TRBJ1-3, with unresolved D. V was cut by 8 bases and J by 2 bases, with 13 bases left in between. This CDR3 spans 14 amino acids. CDR1 MDHEN and CDR2 SYDVKM come from the germline V gene. The CDR3 reads CASALREAGNTIYF. DNA for the CDR3: TGTGCCAGCGCCCTTCGGGAGGCTGGAAACACCATATATTTT. Full variable domain (rest looked up from reference TRBV28 and TRBJ1-3): DVKVTQSSRYLVKRTGEKVFLECVQDMDHENMFWYRQDPGLGLRLIYFSYDVKMKEKGDIPEGYSVSREKKERFSLILESASTNQTSMYLCASALREAGNTIYFGEGSWLTVV.

The chain combines TRBV5-1 with TRBJ2-2, with 10 bases matching TRBD1. The CDR3 is made up of 15 amino acids. Per the germline V gene, CDR1 is SGHRS and CDR2 is YFSETQ. V shed 4 bases, J shed 7 bases, and the junction held 7 bases outside the gene matches. CDR3 amino acids: CASSTRQGASGELFF. CDR3 bases: TGCGCCAGCAGCACACGACAGGGGGCCAGCGGGGAGCTGTTTTTT.

V gene TRBV3-1 (or the pseudogene TRBV3-2) combines with J gene TRBJ2-1, with D perhaps matching TRBD2 (6 bases). This CDR3 has 12 residues. CDR1 is LGHDT and CDR2 is YNNKEL in the germline V gene (reference sequence). The ends were cut back, 1 base at V and 10 bases at J, with 8 bases in the middle. The CDR3 protein is CASSQVGGEQFF. The CDR3 region has the DNA TGTGCCAGCAGCCAAGTCGGAGGGGAGCAGTTCTTC.

Here the CDR3 reads CASRRSGSGFGELFF. CDR3 coding DNA: TGCGCCAGCCGTAGGAGCGGGAGTGGATTCGGGGAGCTGTTTTTT. The chain couples TRBV10-2 to TRBJ2-2; TRBD2 agrees at 8 bases. The CDR3 length is 15 residues. Germline CDR1 reads WSHSY; CDR2 reads SAAADI. With V trimmed by 8 bases and J by 7 bases, 12 bases remained unmatched.

J is TRBJ1-5 and V is TRBV7-2; 10 nucleotides line up with TRBD1. The V segment lost 3 bases and the J segment 7 bases; nucleotides outside the gene matches: 3. CDR1 is SGHTA, CDR2 FQGNSA, per germline. The CDR3 is made up of 14 amino acids. CDR3 nucleotides: TGTGCCAGCAGCTTGGACAGGGGGGACCAGCCCCAGCATTTT. Amino acid sequence: CASSLDRGDQPQHF. The full variable domain, in which reference TRBV7-2 and TRBJ1-5 provide the parts outside the CDR3, is GAGVSQSPSNKVTEKGKDVELRCDPISGHTALYWYRQSLGQGLEFLIYFQGNSAPDKSGLPSDRFSAERTGGSVSTLTIQRTQQEDSAVYLCASSLDRGDQPQHFGDGTRLSIL.

This clone was counted at least ten times. The chain employs TRBV29-1 and TRBJ2-3, with 7 bases fitting TRBD1. The J segment lost 5 bases and the V segment lost 6 bases, leaving 5 bases of the junction unmatched. The CDR3 runs 12 residues. Germline V gene lookup returns CDR1 SQVTM and CDR2 ANQGSEA. The CDR3: CSVGQQGDTQYF. CDR3 in DNA: TGCAGCGTGGGACAGCAGGGAGATACGCAGTATTTT.

The chain joins TRBV5-1 to TRBJ2-1; D gene ambiguous. CDR1 SGHRS and CDR2 YFSETQ come from the germline V gene. The ends were cut back, 7 bases at V and 0 bases at J, with 14 bases in the middle. CDR3 size: 15 residues. CDR3 nucleotides: TGCGCCAGCCAACAGCACTCCTACTCCTACAATGAGCAGTTCTTC. Amino acids: CASQQHSYSYNEQFF.

The chain couples TRBV6-5 to TRBJ2-2; D gene ambiguous. The V end lost 8 bases, the J end lost 7 bases, and 11 bases lay between the germline ends. The CDR3 sequence is 12 residues long. Per the germline V gene, CDR1 is MNHEY and CDR2 is SVGAGI. The CDR3 DNA reads as TGTGCCAGCCGCCAGGCGTTCGGGGAGCTGTTTTTT. Translated, it gives CASRQAFGELFF.

The chain combines TRBV6-5 with TRBJ1-2, with 9 positions matching TRBD1. Per the germline V gene, CDR1 is MNHEY and CDR2 is SVGAGI. The CDR3 is 14 residues long. Trimming took 5 bases from V and 4 from J; bases not matched to a gene: 5. Here the CDR3 reads CASSQQGAGYGYTF. CDR3 coding DNA: TGTGCCAGCAGTCAACAGGGGGCGGGCTATGGCTACACCTTC.

This clone was seen only a few times. The V and J genes are TRBV5-1 and TRBJ2-1; 7 bases agree with TRBD2. The CDR3 covers 14 residues. V was pared by 5 bases and J by 7 bases, with 9 bases of the junction left unmatched. The V gene's germline CDR1 is SGHRS and CDR2 YFSETQ. The CDR3 loop reads CASRRGGSRNEQFF. In DNA, the CDR3 is TGCGCCAGCAGAAGGGGAGGGAGTAGGAATGAGCAGTTCTTC.

The chain uses TRBV7-2 and TRBJ2-1; 12 nucleotides line up with TRBD2. This CDR3 contains 16 residues. The J segment lost 4 bases and the V segment lost 1 base, leaving 2 bases of the junction unmatched. Germline V gives CDR1 SGHTA, CDR2 FQGNSA. The CDR3 DNA reads TGTGCCAGCAGCTTAGGAGGACTAGCGGGATACAATGAGCAGTTCTTC. Encoded protein: CASSLGGLAGYNEQFF.

The chain employs TRBV18 and TRBJ2-7; 8 bases map to TRBD1. The CDR3 consists of 14 residues. In germline, CDR1 is KGHSH, CDR2 LQKENI. V lost 6 bases to trimming and J lost 3 bases; unmatched junction nucleotides: 7. The CDR3 here is CASSEGQANYEQYF. The CDR3 nucleotides are TGTGCCAGCTCGGAGGGACAGGCGAACTACGAGCAGTACTTC.

The rearrangement joins TRBV6-4 to TRBJ2-2, with D perhaps TRBD1 (5 bases). The CDR3 totals 15 residues. V shed 6 bases and J shed 2 bases, with 13 bases lying between them. Germline loops: CDR1 MRHNA, CDR2 SNTAGT. The CDR3 nucleotides read TGTGCCAGCAGCCCTCAGGGCGAAAACACCGGGGAGCTGTTTTTT. It specifies CASSPQGENTGELFF.

This chain joins TRBV10-3 and TRBJ1-2; D is unresolved. Deletions cut 4 bases from V and 8 bases from J, with 11 bases between. CDR3 length: 12 residues. Germline lookup yields CDR1 ENHRY and CDR2 SYGVKD. CDR3 sequence: CAISGFGRGYTF. In nucleotides, the CDR3 is TGTGCCATCAGTGGTTTTGGTCGGGGCTACACCTTC.

CDR3 DNA sequence: TGTGCCAGCAGTGCCCTGGCCTCGGGGAACACTGAAGCTTTCTTT. Its protein is CASSALASGNTEAFF. This rearrangement joins TRBV27 to TRBJ1-1; unclear D gene. The germline gives CDR1 MNHEY, CDR2 SMNVEV (reference sequence). This CDR3 is 15 amino acids long. V dropped 5 bases and J dropped 1 base, with 14 bases sitting between them.

The J gene is TRBJ2-3, the V gene TRBV5-1; the match to TRBD1 covers 7 bases. The CDR3 spans 14 residues. Germline assignment: CDR1 SGHRS and CDR2 YFSETQ. The trim removed 1 base at V and 5 bases at J, leaving 4 bases unmatched. CDR3 loop: CASSLTGVGDTQYF. Written as DNA, the CDR3 is TGCGCCAGCAGCTTGACAGGGGTTGGAGATACGCAGTATTTT.

The chain recombines TRBV9 with TRBJ2-1; the match to TRBD2 covers 9 bases. J lost 1 base, V lost 5 bases, and 7 bases had no gene match. This CDR3 has 16 residues. Per germline, CDR1 SGDLS and CDR2 YYNGEE. CDR3 amino acids: CASRVSGSRSYNEQFF. Here the CDR3 DNA reads TGTGCCAGCAGGGTTAGCGGGAGCCGGTCCTACAATGAGCAGTTCTTC.

The chain recombines TRBV27 with TRBJ2-1; D gene uncertain. The germline V gene encodes CDR1 MNHEY and CDR2 SMNVEV (reference sequence). The length of the CDR3 is 16 residues. The V end lost 4 bases, the J end lost 1 base, and 14 bases lay between the germline ends. CDR3 protein: CASSSPFPVSYNEQFF. In DNA, the CDR3 is TGTGCCAGCAGTTCCCCGTTCCCCGTATCCTACAATGAGCAGTTCTTC.

The genes are TRBV6-5 and TRBJ1-6; 8 nucleotides agree with TRBD1. The length of the CDR3 is 15 residues. Losses at the gene ends were 5 bases for V and 9 bases for J; bases not matched to a gene: 9. Germline assignment: CDR1 MNHEY and CDR2 SVGAGI. CDR3 sequence: CASSPGQGGGSPLHF. Written as DNA, the CDR3 is TGTGCCAGCAGTCCCGGACAGGGAGGTGGTTCACCCCTCCACTTT.